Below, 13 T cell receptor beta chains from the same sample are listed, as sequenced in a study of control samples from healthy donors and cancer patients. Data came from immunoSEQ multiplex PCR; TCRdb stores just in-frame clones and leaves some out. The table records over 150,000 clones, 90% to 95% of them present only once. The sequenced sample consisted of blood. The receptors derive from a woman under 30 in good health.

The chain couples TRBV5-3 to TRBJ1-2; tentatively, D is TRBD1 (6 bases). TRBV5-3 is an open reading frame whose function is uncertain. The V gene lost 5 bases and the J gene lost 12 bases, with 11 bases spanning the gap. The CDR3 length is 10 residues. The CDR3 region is CARSLSGDTF. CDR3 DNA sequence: TGTGCCAGAAGTCTATCAGGGGACACCTTC.

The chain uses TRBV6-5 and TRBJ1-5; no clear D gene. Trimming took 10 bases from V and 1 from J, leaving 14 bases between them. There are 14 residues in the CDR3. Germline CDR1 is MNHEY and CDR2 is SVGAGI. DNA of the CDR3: TGTGCCACCGATGACCTAAGAAGCAATCAGCCCCAGCATTTT. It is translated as CATDDLRSNQPQHF.

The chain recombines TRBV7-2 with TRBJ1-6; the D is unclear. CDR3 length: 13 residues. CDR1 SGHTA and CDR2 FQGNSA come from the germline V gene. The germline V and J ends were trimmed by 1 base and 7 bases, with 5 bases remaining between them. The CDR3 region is CASSLEENSPLHF. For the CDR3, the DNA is TGTGCCAGCAGCTTAGAAGAAAATTCACCCCTCCACTTT. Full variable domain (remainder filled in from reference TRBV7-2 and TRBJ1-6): GAGVSQSPSNKVTEKGKDVELRCDPISGHTALYWYRQSLGQGLEFLIYFQGNSAPDKSGLPSDRFSAERTGGSVSTLTIQRTQQEDSAVYLCASSLEENSPLHFGNGTRLTVT.

As DNA, the CDR3 is TGTGCCAGCAGCGCCCGCCTCGACAGGGGTAATTCACCCCTCCACTTT. This translates into CASSARLDRGNSPLHF. The rearrangement joins TRBV9 to TRBJ1-6, with 8 bases lining up with TRBD1. CDR1 is SGDLS, CDR2 YYNGEE, per germline. V lost 3 bases to trimming and J lost 6 bases; unmatched junction nucleotides: 8. The CDR3 runs to 16 residues. Together with reference TRBV9 and TRBJ1-6, the CDR3 gives the full variable domain: DSGVTQTPKHLITATGQRVTLRCSPRSGDLSVYWYQQSLDQGLQFLIQYYNGEERAKGNILERFSAQQFPDLHSELNLSSLELGDSALYFCASSARLDRGNSPLHFGNGTRLTVT.

The CDR3 coding sequence is TGTGCCAGCAGCGTGGGACTAGCGGGAGGAGGCGCCTACAATGAGCAGTTCTTC. Translating gives CASSVGLAGGGAYNEQFF. The chain couples TRBV5-4 to TRBJ2-1, with 15 bases aligning to TRBD2. The J segment lost 2 bases and the V segment lost 4 bases, leaving 7 bases of the junction unmatched. This CDR3 contains 18 residues. Germline V gene data show CDR1 as SGHNT and CDR2 as YYREEE (reference sequence).

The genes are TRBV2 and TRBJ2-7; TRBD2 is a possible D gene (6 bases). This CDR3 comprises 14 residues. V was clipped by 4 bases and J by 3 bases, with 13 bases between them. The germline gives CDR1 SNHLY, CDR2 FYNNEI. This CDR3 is CASSGPGDFYEQYF. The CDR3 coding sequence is TGTGCCAGCAGTGGCCCGGGGGACTTCTACGAGCAGTACTTC.

CDR3 in amino acids: CASSSDRVPYNEQFF. CDR3 in DNA: TGTGCCAGCTCATCGGACAGGGTTCCCTACAATGAGCAGTTCTTC. This chain joins TRBV18 and TRBJ2-1, with 8 bases identical to TRBD1. The CDR3 length is 15 residues. Germline V CDR1 and CDR2: KGHSH, LQKENI. With 5 bases clipped from V and 2 bases from J, the junction kept 5 bases outside the gene matches.

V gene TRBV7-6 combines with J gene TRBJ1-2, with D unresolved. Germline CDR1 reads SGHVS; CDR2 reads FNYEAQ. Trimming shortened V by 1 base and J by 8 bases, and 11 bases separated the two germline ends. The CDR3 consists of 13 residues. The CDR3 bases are TGTGCCAGCAGCTTAGACACACGGAGGGGCTACACCTTC. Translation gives CASSLDTRRGYTF.

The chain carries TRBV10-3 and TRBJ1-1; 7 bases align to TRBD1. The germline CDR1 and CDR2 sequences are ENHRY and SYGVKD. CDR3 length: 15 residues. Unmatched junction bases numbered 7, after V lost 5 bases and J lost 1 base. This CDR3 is CAISTTHRGNTEAFF. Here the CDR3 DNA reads TGTGCCATCAGTACAACTCACAGGGGGAACACTGAAGCTTTCTTT.

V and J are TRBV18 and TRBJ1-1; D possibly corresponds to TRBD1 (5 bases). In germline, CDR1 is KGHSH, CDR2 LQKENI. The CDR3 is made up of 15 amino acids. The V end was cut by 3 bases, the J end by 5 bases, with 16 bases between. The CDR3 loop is CASSPYYSEGTEAFF. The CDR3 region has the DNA TGTGCCAGCTCACCCTATTACTCCGAGGGGACTGAAGCTTTCTTT.

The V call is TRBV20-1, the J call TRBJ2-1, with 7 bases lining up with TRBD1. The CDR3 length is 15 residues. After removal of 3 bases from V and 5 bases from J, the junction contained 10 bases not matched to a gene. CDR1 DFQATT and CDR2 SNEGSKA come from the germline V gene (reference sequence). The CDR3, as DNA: TGCAGTGCTAGTCGTGCCATGGGACAGCACAATGAGCAGTTCTTC. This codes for CSASRAMGQHNEQFF.

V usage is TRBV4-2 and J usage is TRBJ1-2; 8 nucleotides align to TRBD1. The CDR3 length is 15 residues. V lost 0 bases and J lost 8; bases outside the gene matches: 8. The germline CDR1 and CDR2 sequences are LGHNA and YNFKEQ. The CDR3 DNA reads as TGTGCCAGCAGCCAAGATGCTCCAGGGGGCAGAGGCTACACCTTC. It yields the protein CASSQDAPGGRGYTF.

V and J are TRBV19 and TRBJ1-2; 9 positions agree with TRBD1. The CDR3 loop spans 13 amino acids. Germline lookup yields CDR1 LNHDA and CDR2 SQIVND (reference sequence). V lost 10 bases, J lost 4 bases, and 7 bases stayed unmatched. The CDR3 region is CATLQGAGYGYTF. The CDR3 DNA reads TGTGCCACCTTACAGGGGGCTGGCTATGGCTACACCTTC. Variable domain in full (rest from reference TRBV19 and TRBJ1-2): DGGITQSPKYLFRKEGQNVTLSCEQNLNHDAMYWYRQDPGQGLRLIYYSQIVNDFQKGDIAEGYSVSREKKESFPLTVTSAQKNPTAFYLCATLQGAGYGYTFGSGTRLTVV.